Presented here are 20 T cell receptor beta chains from one specimen sequenced in a study of shared clonotypes between healthy human individuals. Clones were read by immunoSEQ multiplex PCR, and TCRdb kept only the in-frame ones, dropping some. The repertoire holds about half a million clones, with about 84% as singletons. The sample taken for sequencing was PBMCs. The receptor source for this set is a woman aged 40 to 50 in good health. Some clones in this sample may be carry-over from other donors' samples.

Points on this clone: The sample contains more than one DNA sequence encoding this CDR3. CDR3 region: CASSLVGRGDEKLFF. CDR3 coding DNA: TGTGCCAGCAGCTTAGTGGGAAGAGGGGATGAAAAACTGTTTTTT. The chain employs TRBV7-9 and TRBJ1-4; weak D call: TRBD1 (5 bases). Trimming pared 1 base from V and 6 bases from J, leaving 12 bases between. The CDR3 is 15 amino acids. Germline V gene sequence: CDR1 SEHNR, CDR2 FQNEAQ (reference sequence).

J is TRBJ2-1 and V is TRBV18; 9 bases agree with TRBD2. CDR3 length: 17 residues. V shed 0 bases and J 4 bases; nucleotides not matched to a gene: 7. CDR1 and CDR2 from the germline V gene are KGHSH and LQKENI. The CDR3 DNA follows: TGTGCCAGCTCACCACCCCCAGCGGGAGGAGATTACAATGAGCAGTTCTTC. Protein: CASSPPPAGGDYNEQFF. The complete variable domain, with remaining parts taken from reference TRBV18 and TRBJ2-1, reads NAGVMQNPRHLVRRRGQEARLRCSPMKGHSHVYWYRQLPEEGLKFMVYLQKENIIDESGMPKERFSAEFPKEGPSILRIQQVVRGDSAAYFCASSPPPAGGDYNEQFFGPGTRLTVL.

The chain has TRBV7-3 and TRBJ2-1; 7 positions agree with TRBD1. The V gene end was trimmed by 4 bases and the J gene end by 4 bases; junction bases not matched to a gene: 7. Looked up from germline, CDR1 is SGHTA and CDR2 is FQGTGA. The CDR3 loop spans 15 amino acids. The CDR3 spells CASSSTPGQYNEQFF. Here the CDR3 DNA reads TGTGCCAGCAGCTCAACTCCGGGACAGTACAATGAGCAGTTCTTC.

This clone was found a few times. The V call is TRBV28, the J call TRBJ1-4; the D is unclear. This CDR3 spans 13 amino acids. V was pared by 5 bases and J by 6 bases, with 10 bases between. From germline, CDR1 is MDHEN and CDR2 SYDVKM. The CDR3 here is CASSAPRDEKLFF. The CDR3 bases are TGTGCCAGCAGTGCACCCCGGGATGAAAAACTGTTTTTT.

This clone has more than one count but fewer than ten. This likely stems from a read error, as it lies one base from a far larger clone. Other DNA sequences in this specimen translate into the identical CDR3. The J gene is TRBJ2-7, the V gene TRBV10-3; D unresolved. The CDR3 covers 12 residues. In germline, CDR1 is ENHRY, CDR2 SYGVKD. Written as DNA, the CDR3 is TGTGCCATCAGTGCCGGATCCTACGAGCAGTATTTC. This sequence encodes CAISAGSYEQYF.

This sequence joins TRBV6-1 and TRBJ2-5; 8 bases agree with TRBD1. The end of the DNA is better explained by TRBJ2-7, so the J call may be wrong. CDR3 length: 13 amino acids. Germline V gives CDR1 MNHNS, CDR2 SASEGT. CDR3 residues: CANGGTGLYEQYF. CDR3 sequence (DNA): TGTGCCAACGGTGGGACAGGACTCTACGAGCAGTACTTC.

This clone was counted a few times. A much larger clone lies one base from this, so it may be a read error. The genes are TRBV7-8 and TRBJ2-5; the D gene is possibly TRBD2 (5 bases). The CDR3 runs 17 residues. Germline assignment: CDR1 SGHVS and CDR2 FQNEAQ. Between the trimmed V and J ends, which lost 1 base and 7 bases, there was a span of 22 bases. The CDR3 DNA reads as TGTGCCAGCAGCTTAGTCTCGGGTGGGTTGAGAGGAGGGACCCAGTACTTC. Residues: CASSLVSGGLRGGTQYF.

V and J are TRBV28 and TRBJ2-1; D possibly corresponds to TRBD2 (5 bases). The V and J ends lost 3 bases and 0 bases respectively, with 9 bases between them. The CDR3 totals 15 residues. Germline V lookup: CDR1 MDHEN, CDR2 SYDVKM. The DNA for the CDR3 is TGTGCCAGCAGTTTGGCGGGTCCCTCCTACAATGAGCAGTTCTTC. As protein: CASSLAGPSYNEQFF.

The chain uses TRBV10-1 and TRBJ2-1; D remains ambiguous. V was clipped by 3 bases and J by 6 bases, with 6 bases between them. The germline V gene encodes CDR1 WNHNN and CDR2 SYGVQD (reference sequence). This CDR3 is 12 amino acids long. The CDR3 sequence: CASSERTNEQFF. The CDR3 nucleotides are TGCGCCAGCAGTGAAAGGACCAATGAGCAGTTCTTC.

Note on this clone: A far more abundant clone sits one base away, making this likely a read error. The V and J genes are TRBV28 and TRBJ1-2, with a tentative D call TRBD1 (6 bases). The CDR3 spans 14 residues. Trimming left V 8 bases short and J 4 bases short, with 17 bases between. Germline lookup yields CDR1 MDHEN and CDR2 SYDVKM. The CDR3 protein is CASGYQGTGYGYTF. The CDR3 bases are TGTGCCAGCGGATATCAGGGGACTGGCTATGGCTACACCTTC.

CDR3 DNA: TGTGCCAGCACACCCCGAGAGGGGCAGGAGCAGTTCTTC. Translation: CASTPREGQEQFF. V gene TRBV11-1 combines with J gene TRBJ2-1; D possibly uses TRBD1 or TRBD2 (5 bases each). Deletions cut 7 bases from V and 10 bases from J, with 17 bases between. Germline V gene data show CDR1 as SGHAT and CDR2 as FQDESV (reference sequence). The CDR3 contains 13 residues.

V gene TRBV11-2 combines with J gene TRBJ2-1; D uncertain. This CDR3 has 14 amino acids. V lost 1 base and J 5 bases, leaving 9 bases between the germline ends. The germline V gene has CDR1 SGHAT and CDR2 FQNNGV. The CDR3 is CASSLVGSHNEQFF. CDR3 sequence (DNA): TGTGCCAGCAGCTTAGTGGGCTCGCACAATGAGCAGTTCTTC.

The J gene is TRBJ2-1, the V gene TRBV10-3, with 9 bases aligning to TRBD2. The CDR3 runs 16 residues. Germline loops: CDR1 ENHRY, CDR2 SYGVKD. The J segment lost 0 bases and the V segment lost 11 bases, leaving 11 bases of the junction unmatched. The CDR3 DNA is TGTGCCTCGGGACTAGCCAGTGTTAGCTCCTACAATGAGCAGTTCTTC. Residues: CASGLASVSSYNEQFF.

The chain uses TRBV25-1 and TRBJ2-1; a possible D gene is TRBD2 (5 bases). The V end lost 5 bases, the J end lost 4 bases, and 12 bases lay between the germline ends. This CDR3 contains 14 residues. Per the germline V gene, CDR1 is MGHDK and CDR2 is SYGVNS. The CDR3 loop reads CASSSTGIYNEQFF. CDR3 DNA: TGTGCCAGCAGTAGTACGGGAATTTACAATGAGCAGTTCTTC. Supplemented by reference TRBV25-1 and TRBJ2-1, the full variable domain reads EADIYQTPRYLVIGTGKKITLECSQTMGHDKMYWYQQDPGMELHLIHYSYGVNSTEKGDLSSESTVSRIRTEHFPLTLESARPSHTSQYLCASSSTGIYNEQFFGPGTRLTVL.

The rearrangement links TRBV7-6 to TRBJ2-1; no clear D gene. The CDR3 has 15 amino acids. Trimming pared 1 base from V and 2 bases from J, leaving 9 bases between. The V gene's germline CDR1 is SGHVS and CDR2 FNYEAQ. CDR3 region: CASSLGPQPYNEQFF. For the CDR3, the DNA is TGTGCCAGCAGCTTAGGGCCCCAGCCCTACAATGAGCAGTTCTTC.

The CDR3 DNA is TGCGCCAGCAGCTTGGACGCACACCAGCCCCAGCATTTT. Residues: CASSLDAHQPQHF. The chain is built from TRBV5-1 and TRBJ1-5, with no clear D. The germline CDR1 and CDR2 sequences are SGHRS and YFSETQ. The CDR3 is made up of 13 amino acids. The germline V and J ends were trimmed by 0 bases and 7 bases, with 8 bases remaining between them.

A note on this clone: This sequence is one base from a far larger clone and is likely a read error. V gene TRBV7-9 combines with J gene TRBJ1-3; 11 bases are shared with TRBD1. From germline, CDR1 is SEHNR and CDR2 FQNEAQ (reference sequence). The CDR3 has 16 amino acids. Here the CDR3 reads CASSPGQGARGSTIYF. DNA for the CDR3: TGTGCCAGCAGCCCCGGACAGGGGGCGCGTGGAAGCACCATATATTTT.

This clone showed up just once. The chain carries TRBV18 and TRBJ2-5; 9 bases line up with TRBD2. This CDR3 contains 14 residues. Trimming cost V 4 bases and J 5 bases; bases outside gene matches: 5. From germline, CDR1 is KGHSH and CDR2 LQKENI. CDR3 nucleotides: TGTGCCAGCTCACTTAGCGGGAGTTCGGAGACCCAGTACTTC. This translates into CASSLSGSSETQYF. Using reference TRBV18 and TRBJ2-5 for the parts outside the CDR3, the full variable domain is NAGVMQNPRHLVRRRGQEARLRCSPMKGHSHVYWYRQLPEEGLKFMVYLQKENIIDESGMPKERFSAEFPKEGPSILRIQQVVRGDSAAYFCASSLSGSSETQYFGPGTRLLVL.

The rearrangement links TRBV5-1 to TRBJ2-1; D unresolved. Germline assignment: CDR1 SGHRS and CDR2 YFSETQ. This CDR3 comprises 14 residues. Trimming removed 0 bases from V and 7 bases from J, with 11 bases in between. CDR3 coding DNA: TGCGCCAGCAGCTTGGCCTTCTTGCGGAATGAGCAGTTCTTC. Residues: CASSLAFLRNEQFF.

In its sample, this clone was seen once. A far larger clone lies a single base away; this is likely a read error. In the same sample, other DNA sequences code for this CDR3. The chain is built from TRBV11-2 and TRBJ2-2, with a possible D match to TRBD1 (5 bases). The CDR3 loop spans 12 amino acids. The germline V gene has CDR1 SGHAT and CDR2 FQNNGV. The CDR3 reads CASSTQAGELFF. The CDR3 DNA reads as TGTGCCAGCAGCACACAGGCCGGTGAGCTGTTTTTT.